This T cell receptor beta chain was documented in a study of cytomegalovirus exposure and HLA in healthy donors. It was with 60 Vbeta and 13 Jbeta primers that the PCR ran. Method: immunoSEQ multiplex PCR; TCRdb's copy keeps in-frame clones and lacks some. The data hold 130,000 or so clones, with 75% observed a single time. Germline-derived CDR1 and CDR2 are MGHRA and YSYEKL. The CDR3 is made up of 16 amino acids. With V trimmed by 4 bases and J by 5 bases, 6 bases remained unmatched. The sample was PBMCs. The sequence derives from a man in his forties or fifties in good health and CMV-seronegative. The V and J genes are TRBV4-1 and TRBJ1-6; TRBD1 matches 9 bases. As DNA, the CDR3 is TGCGCCAGCAGCCCGCCTGGACAGGGGAATAATTCACCCCTCCACTTT. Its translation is CASSPPGQGNNSPLHF.